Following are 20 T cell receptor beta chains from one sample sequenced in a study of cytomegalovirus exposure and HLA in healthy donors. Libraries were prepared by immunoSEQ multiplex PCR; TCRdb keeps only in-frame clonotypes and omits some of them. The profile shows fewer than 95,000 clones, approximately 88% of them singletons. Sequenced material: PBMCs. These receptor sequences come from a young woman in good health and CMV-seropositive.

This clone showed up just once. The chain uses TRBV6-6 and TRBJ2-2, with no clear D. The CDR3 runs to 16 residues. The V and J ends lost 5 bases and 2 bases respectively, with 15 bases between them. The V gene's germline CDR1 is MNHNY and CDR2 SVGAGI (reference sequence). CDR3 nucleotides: TGTGCCAGCAGTCCTTGGGCCAAGCCTAACACCGGGGAGCTGTTTTTT. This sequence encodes CASSPWAKPNTGELFF.

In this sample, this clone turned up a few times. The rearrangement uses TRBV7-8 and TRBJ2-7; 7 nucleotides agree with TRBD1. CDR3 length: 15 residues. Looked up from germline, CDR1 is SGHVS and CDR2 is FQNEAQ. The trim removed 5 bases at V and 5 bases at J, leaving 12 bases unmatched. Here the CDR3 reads CASSPTRQGTHEQYF. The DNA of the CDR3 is TGTGCCAGCAGCCCTACTAGACAGGGCACCCACGAGCAGTACTTC.

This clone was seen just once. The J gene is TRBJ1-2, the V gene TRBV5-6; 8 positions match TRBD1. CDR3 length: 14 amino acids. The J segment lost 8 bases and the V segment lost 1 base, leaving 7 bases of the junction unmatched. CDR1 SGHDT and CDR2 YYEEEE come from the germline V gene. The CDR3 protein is CASSLQDRVSGYTF. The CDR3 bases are TGTGCCAGCAGCTTGCAGGACAGGGTGAGCGGCTACACCTTC.

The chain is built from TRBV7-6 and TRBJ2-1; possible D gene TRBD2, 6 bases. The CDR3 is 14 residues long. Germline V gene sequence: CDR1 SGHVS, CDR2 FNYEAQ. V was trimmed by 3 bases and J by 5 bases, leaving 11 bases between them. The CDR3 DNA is TGTGCCAGCAGCTTGAGGAGGGGTGACAATGAGCAGTTCTTC. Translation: CASSLRRGDNEQFF.

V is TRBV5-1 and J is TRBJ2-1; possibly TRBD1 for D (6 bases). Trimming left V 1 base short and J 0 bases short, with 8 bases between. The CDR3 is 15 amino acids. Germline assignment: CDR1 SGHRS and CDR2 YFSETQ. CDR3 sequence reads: CASSLTGTSYNEQFF. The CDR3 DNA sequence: TGCGCCAGCAGCTTGACAGGGACCTCCTACAATGAGCAGTTCTTC.

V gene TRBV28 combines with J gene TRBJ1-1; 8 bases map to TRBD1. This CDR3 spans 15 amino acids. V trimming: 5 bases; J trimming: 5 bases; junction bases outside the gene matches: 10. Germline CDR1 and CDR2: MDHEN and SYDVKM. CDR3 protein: CASSPGGQGGTEAFF. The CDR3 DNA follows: TGTGCCAGCAGTCCGGGAGGACAGGGAGGGACTGAAGCTTTCTTT.

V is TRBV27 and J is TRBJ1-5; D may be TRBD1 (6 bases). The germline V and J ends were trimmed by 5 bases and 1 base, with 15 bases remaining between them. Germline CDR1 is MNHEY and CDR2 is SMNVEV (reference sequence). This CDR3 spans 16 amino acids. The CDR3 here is CASSPISGASNQPQHF. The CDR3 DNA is TGTGCCAGCAGTCCAATCTCAGGGGCCAGCAATCAGCCCCAGCATTTT.

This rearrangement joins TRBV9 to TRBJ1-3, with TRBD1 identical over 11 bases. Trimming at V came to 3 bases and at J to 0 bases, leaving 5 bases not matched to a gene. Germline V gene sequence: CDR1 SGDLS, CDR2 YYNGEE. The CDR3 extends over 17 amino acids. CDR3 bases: TGTGCCAGCAGCGAGAGAGGACAGGGGGCCTCTGGAAACACCATATATTTT. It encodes CASSERGQGASGNTIYF.

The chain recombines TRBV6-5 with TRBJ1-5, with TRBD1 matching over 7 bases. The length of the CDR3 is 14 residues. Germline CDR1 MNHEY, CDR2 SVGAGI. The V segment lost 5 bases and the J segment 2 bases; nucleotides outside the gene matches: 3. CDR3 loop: CASSVTGGNQPQHF. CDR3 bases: TGTGCCAGCAGTGTTACAGGGGGCAATCAGCCCCAGCATTTT.

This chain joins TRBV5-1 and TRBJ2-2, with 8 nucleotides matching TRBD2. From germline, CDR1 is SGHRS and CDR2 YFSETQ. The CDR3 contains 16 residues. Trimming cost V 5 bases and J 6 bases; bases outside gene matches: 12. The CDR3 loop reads CASRQPGLAEAGELFF. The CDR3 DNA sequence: TGCGCCAGCAGACAACCTGGACTAGCTGAAGCCGGGGAGCTGTTTTTT.

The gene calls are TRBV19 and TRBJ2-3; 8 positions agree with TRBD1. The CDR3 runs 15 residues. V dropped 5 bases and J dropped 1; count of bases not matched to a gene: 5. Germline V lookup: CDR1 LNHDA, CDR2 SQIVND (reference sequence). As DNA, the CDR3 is TGTGCCAGTAGTCAAGACAGGGGTGGCACAGATACGCAGTATTTT. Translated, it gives CASSQDRGGTDTQYF. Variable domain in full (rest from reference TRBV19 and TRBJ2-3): DGGITQSPKYLFRKEGQNVTLSCEQNLNHDAMYWYRQDPGQGLRLIYYSQIVNDFQKGDIAEGYSVSREKKESFPLTVTSAQKNPTAFYLCASSQDRGGTDTQYFGPGTRLTVL.

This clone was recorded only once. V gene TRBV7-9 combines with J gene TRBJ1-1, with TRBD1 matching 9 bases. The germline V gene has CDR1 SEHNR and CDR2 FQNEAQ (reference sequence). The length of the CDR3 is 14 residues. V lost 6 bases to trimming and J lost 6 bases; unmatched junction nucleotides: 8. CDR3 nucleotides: TGTGCCAGCAGTGCCGGACAGGGGATCTCTGAAGCTTTCTTT. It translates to CASSAGQGISEAFF.

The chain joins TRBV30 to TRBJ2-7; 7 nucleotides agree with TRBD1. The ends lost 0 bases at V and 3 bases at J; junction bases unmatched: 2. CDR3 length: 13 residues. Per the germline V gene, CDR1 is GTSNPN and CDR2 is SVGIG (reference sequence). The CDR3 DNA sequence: TGTGCCTGGAGTGTACGACAGGGCTACGAGCAGTACTTC. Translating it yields CAWSVRQGYEQYF. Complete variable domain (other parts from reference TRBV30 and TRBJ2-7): SQTIHQWPATLVQPVGSPLSLECTVEGTSNPNLYWYRQAAGRGLQLLFYSVGIGQISSEVPQNLSASRPQDRQFILSSKKLLLSDSGFYLCAWSVRQGYEQYFGPGTRLTVT.

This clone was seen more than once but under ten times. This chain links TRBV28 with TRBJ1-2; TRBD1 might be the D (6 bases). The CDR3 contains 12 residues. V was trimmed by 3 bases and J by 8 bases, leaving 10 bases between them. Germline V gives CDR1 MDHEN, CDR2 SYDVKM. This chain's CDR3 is CASSLGRGGYTF. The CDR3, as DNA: TGTGCCAGCAGTTTGGGCAGGGGAGGCTACACCTTC.

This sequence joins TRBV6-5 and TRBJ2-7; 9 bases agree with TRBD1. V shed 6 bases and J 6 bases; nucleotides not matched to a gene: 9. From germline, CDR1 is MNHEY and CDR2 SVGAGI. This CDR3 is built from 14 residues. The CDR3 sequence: CASSRDRVAAEQYF. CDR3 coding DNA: TGTGCCAGCAGCCGGGACAGGGTGGCTGCCGAGCAGTACTTC.

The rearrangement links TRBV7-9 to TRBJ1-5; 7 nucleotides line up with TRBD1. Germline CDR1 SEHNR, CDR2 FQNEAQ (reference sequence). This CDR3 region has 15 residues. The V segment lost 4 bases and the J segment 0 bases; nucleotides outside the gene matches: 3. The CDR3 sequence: CASSSGQHSNQPQHF. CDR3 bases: TGTGCCAGCAGCTCGGGACAGCATAGCAATCAGCCCCAGCATTTT.

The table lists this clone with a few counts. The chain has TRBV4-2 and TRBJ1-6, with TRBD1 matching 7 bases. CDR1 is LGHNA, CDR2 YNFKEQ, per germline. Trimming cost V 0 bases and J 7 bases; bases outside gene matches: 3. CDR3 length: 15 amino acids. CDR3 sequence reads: CASSQDQGENSPLHF. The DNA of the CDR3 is TGTGCCAGCAGCCAAGATCAGGGGGAGAATTCACCCCTCCACTTT.

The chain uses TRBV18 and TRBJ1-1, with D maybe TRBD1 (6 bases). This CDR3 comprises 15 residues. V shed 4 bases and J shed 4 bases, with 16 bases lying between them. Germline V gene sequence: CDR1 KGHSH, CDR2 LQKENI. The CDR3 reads CASSHRESMSTEAFF. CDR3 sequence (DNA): TGTGCCAGCTCACACAGGGAAAGCATGAGCACTGAAGCTTTCTTT.

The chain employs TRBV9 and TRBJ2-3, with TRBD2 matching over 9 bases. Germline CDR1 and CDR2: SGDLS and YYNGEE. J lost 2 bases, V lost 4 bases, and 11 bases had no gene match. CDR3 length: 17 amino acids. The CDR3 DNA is TGTGCCAGCAGCACCCGAGGGGCGGGGGGGCTCACAGATACGCAGTATTTT. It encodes CASSTRGAGGLTDTQYF.

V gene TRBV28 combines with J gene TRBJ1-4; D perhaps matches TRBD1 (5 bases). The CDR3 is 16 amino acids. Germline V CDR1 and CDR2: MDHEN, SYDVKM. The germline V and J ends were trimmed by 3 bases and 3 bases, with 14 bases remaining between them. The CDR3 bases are TGTGCCAGCAGTTTGGGCAGGGTCATTGCTAATGAAAAACTGTTTTTT. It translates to CASSLGRVIANEKLFF.